The entry below gives a single T cell receptor beta chain sequence along with its context. The target antigen is unknown. The protocol was immunoSEQ multiplex PCR, while the TCRdb copy is restricted to in-frame clones and leaves out a portion. The table shows roughly 400,000 clones, with roughly 87% occurring only once. V lost 2 bases, J lost 4 bases, and 3 bases stayed unmatched. Germline V gene data show CDR1 as SGHDN and CDR2 as FVKESK. This CDR3 region has 15 residues. Treatment meaning: around 19 received Ad26.COV2.S at low or high dose, single or two shots; 5 received placebo; per-sample allocation not given. Vaccine and placebo recipients were sampled on day 63 after the first injection. These data come from a study of Ad26.COV2.S vaccination and SARS-CoV-2 variants. Findings of the study overall: Spike-specific TCR breadth was greater after Ad26.COV2.S than placebo.

The sample in question was peripheral blood, obtained in a trial of Ad26.COV2.S vaccine versus placebo. The clonotype was recovered from a person aged 18-60 years who received the Ad26.COV2.S COVID-19 vaccine or a placebo. The chain uses TRBV14 and TRBJ2-3; TRBD2 agrees at 10 bases. CDR3 residues: CASSQTSGRADTQYF. CDR3 DNA: TGTGCCAGCAGCCAAACGAGCGGGAGGGCAGATACGCAGTATTTT. Full variable domain (outside the CDR3, taken from reference TRBV14 and TRBJ2-3): EAGVTQFPSHSVIEKGQTVTLRCDPISGHDNLYWYRRVMGKEIKFLLHFVKESKQDESGMPNNRFLAERTGGTYSTLKVQPAELEDSGVYFCASSQTSGRADTQYFGPGTRLTVL.